This T cell receptor beta chain appears in the sequencing data of a study of OX40 agonist ivuxolimab in advanced cancers. Looking at the study overall: Intravenous ivuxolimab at 0.01 to 10 mg/kg was given to patients every 2 weeks. Among those treated, three patients had partial responses, one with hepatocellular carcinoma and two with cutaneous melanoma. With a range of roughly 23 to 79, age averaged about 59 years, and roughly 80% were male.

Study-level findings and limits: On average, a greater number of expanded clones characterised CD8+ T cells relative to CD4+.

The CDR3 length is 16 residues. V was clipped by 6 bases and J by 4 bases; unmatched bases: 7. The germline gives CDR1 MDHEN, CDR2 SYDVKM. As for this clone: The antigen is unknown.

TCRdb keeps only in-frame clones here, not all; method: immunoSEQ multiplex PCR. The table lists fewer than 75,000 clones, about 88% of them singletons. The clonotype was recovered from an adult with an advanced solid tumor such as melanoma, head and neck, liver or kidney cancer. The specimen comprised CD4+ or CD8+ T cells sorted from blood, sampled in a trial of the OX40 agonist ivuxolimab. The chain couples TRBV28 to TRBJ2-3; TRBD2 aligns across 13 bases. This CDR3 is CASRRTSGSRADTQYF. The CDR3 nucleotides are TGTGCCAGCAGGCGGACTAGCGGGAGTCGGGCAGATACGCAGTATTTT.